This T cell receptor beta chain was identified during a study of blood T cell repertoires in COVID-19. The CDR3 totals 15 residues. V lost 0 bases to trimming and J lost 6 bases; unmatched junction nucleotides: 5. From germline, CDR1 is SGDLS and CDR2 YYNGEE. The protocol was immunoSEQ multiplex PCR, while the TCRdb copy is restricted to in-frame clones and leaves out a portion. The data show around 170,000 clones, with about 84% seen just once and over 7.5% held by the top ten. There are a few counts of this clone. The J gene is TRBJ2-3, the V gene TRBV9; 9 bases match TRBD2. The receptor comes from a woman aged 25 to 45 who had recovered from COVID-19. The sequencing input was PBMCs or T cells enriched from blood (not recorded which). The CDR3 reads CASSVGGLASDTQYF. The CDR3 region has the DNA TGTGCCAGCAGCGTAGGGGGACTAGCATCGGATACGCAGTATTTT.